This TCR beta chain was retrieved from a study of T cell responses to AZD1222 COVID-19 vaccine. Study results and limitations: Repertoire sampling happened only post peak T cell response. Baseline serology detected seropositivity in only 6 or 7 AZD1222 recipients. Vaccine-associated CD4 TCRs spanned spike, dominant at 160-218 and 743-854. Most donors were white British, females outnumbered males, and clonal diversity was possibly underestimated.

This table comes from immunoSEQ multiplex PCR, and its TCRdb copy is limited to in-frame clones, with some not included. The sample gives about 180,000 clones, approximately 94% of which show up once; 2.6% is in the top ten. Per the germline V gene, CDR1 is SGHRS and CDR2 is YFSETQ. V lost 6 bases and J lost 4, with 19 bases in between. The CDR3 loop spans 15 amino acids. Note on this clone: Its specificity is not known.

The TCR was taken from an adult in good health. This chain links TRBV5-1 with TRBJ1-2; D is undetermined. The sequencing here drew on peripheral blood, taken on day 0 of AZD1222 vaccination. In DNA form, the CDR3 reads TGCGCCAGCACCGAGAACCCCACGGGGATCTATGGCTACACCTTC. Translation: CASTENPTGIYGYTF.